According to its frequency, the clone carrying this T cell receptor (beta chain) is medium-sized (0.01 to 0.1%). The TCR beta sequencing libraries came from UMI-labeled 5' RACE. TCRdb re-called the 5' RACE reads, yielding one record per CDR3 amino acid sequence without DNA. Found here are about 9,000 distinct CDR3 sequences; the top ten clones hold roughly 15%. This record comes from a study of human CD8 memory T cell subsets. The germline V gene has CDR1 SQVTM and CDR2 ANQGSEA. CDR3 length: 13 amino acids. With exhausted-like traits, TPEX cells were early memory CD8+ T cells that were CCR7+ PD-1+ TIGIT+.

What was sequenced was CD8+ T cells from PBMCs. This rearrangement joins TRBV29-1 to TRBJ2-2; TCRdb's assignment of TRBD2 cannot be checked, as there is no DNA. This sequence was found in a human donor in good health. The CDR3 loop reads CSVAGGDTGELFF.